This T cell receptor (beta chain) appears in the sequencing data of a study of shared clonotypes between healthy human individuals. General study points: Generation of non-shared clonotypes was less probable than generation of clonotypes shared by all four donors.

The run depth of the assay was deep. The repertoire was sequenced with immunoSEQ multiplex PCR; TCRdb's copy has only in-frame clones and lacks some. Counted here are roughly 2,000,000 clones, roughly 93% occurring once; the ten biggest clones make up approximately 1.7%. Worth noting for this clone: Antigen specificity is unknown.

Naive CD8 isolation took CD45RO-negative cells positively selected for CCR7 and excluded terminally differentiated effector memory CD45RA+ cells. Within Nashville, Tennessee resided all donors, each a Caucasian adult. V was clipped by 5 bases and J by 7 bases, with 17 bases between them. The germline V gene encodes CDR1 MNHEY and CDR2 SVGAGI. This CDR3 region has 14 residues. The receptor was isolated from a man aged 18 to 35 in good health. Some clones in this sample may be carry-over from other donors' samples. The sequenced sample was naive CD8+ T cells from PBMCs. The chain has TRBV6-5 and TRBJ1-1; D call uncertain. The CDR3 sequence is CASSVTREWVEAFF. CDR3 DNA: TGTGCCAGCAGTGTTACAAGGGAGTGGGTTGAAGCTTTCTTT.